The entry below describes one T cell receptor (beta chain). V was clipped by 5 bases and J by 5 bases; unmatched bases: 10. Per germline, CDR1 LNHDA and CDR2 SQIVND (reference sequence). This CDR3 has 16 residues. These data come from a study of T cell changes during pregnancy in multiple sclerosis. The assay was immunoSEQ multiplex PCR, and TCRdb's table has in-frame clones only and misses some. The data hold about 38,000 clones, with around 89% observed a single time. The chain uses TRBV19 and TRBJ2-2, with 8 nucleotides matching TRBD2. The receptor comes from a female donor with multiple sclerosis, enrolled in a pregnancy study. Source: CD4+ T cells from peripheral blood mononuclear cells, taken in the second trimester of pregnancy. The CDR3 region is CASSPRTSLITGELFF. CDR3 bases: TGTGCCAGTAGTCCCCGGACTAGCTTGATAACCGGGGAGCTGTTTTTT. The variable domain in full, with the rest retrieved from reference TRBV19 and TRBJ2-2, is DGGITQSPKYLFRKEGQNVTLSCEQNLNHDAMYWYRQDPGQGLRLIYYSQIVNDFQKGDIAEGYSVSREKKESFPLTVTSAQKNPTAFYLCASSPRTSLITGELFFGEGSRLTVL.